This TCR beta chain stems from a study of T-cell memory formation after mild COVID-19. Amplification by 5'RACE using constant-segment primers produced TCR alpha and TCR beta cDNA libraries that carried sample barcodes and UMIs. Via MiXCR, TCRdb re-called the 5' RACE reads, giving one row per CDR3 protein. Here the sample spans about 450,000 distinct CDR3 sequences, around 22% being singletons. This clonotype has a handful of counts. This TCR was sampled from an adult woman who had mild COVID-19 (a few samples of this study predate the infection). Cell type and time point are not known. The sample taken for sequencing was PBMCs or a T cell subset sorted from them (not recorded which).

The CDR3 bases are TGCGCCAGCAGCCAAGCACCCACCGGGGAGCTGTTTTTT. Protein sequence: CASSQAPTGELFF. This chain connects TRBV4-1 to TRBJ2-2; D is ambiguous. The germline CDR1 and CDR2 sequences are MGHRA and YSYEKL. The CDR3 length is 13 residues. Deletions cut 1 base from V and 4 bases from J, with 4 bases between.